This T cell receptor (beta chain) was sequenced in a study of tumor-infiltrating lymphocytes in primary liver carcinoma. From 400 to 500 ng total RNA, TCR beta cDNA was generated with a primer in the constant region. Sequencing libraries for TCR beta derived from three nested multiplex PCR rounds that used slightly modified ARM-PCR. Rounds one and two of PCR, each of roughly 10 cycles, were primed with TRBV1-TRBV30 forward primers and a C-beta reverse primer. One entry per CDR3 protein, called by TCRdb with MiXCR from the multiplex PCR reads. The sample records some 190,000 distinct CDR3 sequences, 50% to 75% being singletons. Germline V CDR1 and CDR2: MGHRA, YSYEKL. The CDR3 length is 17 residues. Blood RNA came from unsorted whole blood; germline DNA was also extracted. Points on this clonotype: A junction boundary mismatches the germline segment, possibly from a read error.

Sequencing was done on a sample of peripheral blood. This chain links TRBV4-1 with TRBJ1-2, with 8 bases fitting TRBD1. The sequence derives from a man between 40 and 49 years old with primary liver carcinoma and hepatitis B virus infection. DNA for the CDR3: TGCGCCAGCAACCAAAATTTTGTTCGGGACAGGTCCCTTGGCTACACCTTC. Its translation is CASNQNFVRDRSLGYTF.